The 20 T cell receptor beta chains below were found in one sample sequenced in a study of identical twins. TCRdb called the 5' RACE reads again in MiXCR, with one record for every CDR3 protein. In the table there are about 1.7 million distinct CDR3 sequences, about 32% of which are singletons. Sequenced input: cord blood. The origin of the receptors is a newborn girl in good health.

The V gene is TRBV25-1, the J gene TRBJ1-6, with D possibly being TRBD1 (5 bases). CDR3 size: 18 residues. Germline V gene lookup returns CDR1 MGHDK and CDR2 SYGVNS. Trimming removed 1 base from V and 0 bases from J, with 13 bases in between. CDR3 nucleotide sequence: TGTGCCAGCAGTGAATCCGGGGACTCTCACTCCTATAATTCACCCCTCCACTTT. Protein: CASSESGDSHSYNSPLHF.

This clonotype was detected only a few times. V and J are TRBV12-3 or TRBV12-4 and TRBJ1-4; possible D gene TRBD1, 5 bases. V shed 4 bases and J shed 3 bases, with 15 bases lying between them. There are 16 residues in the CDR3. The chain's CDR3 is CASSSRQGVANEKLFF. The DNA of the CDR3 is TGTGCCAGCAGTTCGAGGCAGGGAGTGGCTAATGAAAAACTGTTTTTT.

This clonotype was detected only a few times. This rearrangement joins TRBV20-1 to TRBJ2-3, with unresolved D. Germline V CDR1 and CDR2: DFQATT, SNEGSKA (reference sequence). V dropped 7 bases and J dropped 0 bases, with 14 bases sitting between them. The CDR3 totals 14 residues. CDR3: CSVLYPGSTDTQYF. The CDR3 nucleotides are TGCAGTGTCCTGTACCCTGGGAGCACAGATACGCAGTATTTT.

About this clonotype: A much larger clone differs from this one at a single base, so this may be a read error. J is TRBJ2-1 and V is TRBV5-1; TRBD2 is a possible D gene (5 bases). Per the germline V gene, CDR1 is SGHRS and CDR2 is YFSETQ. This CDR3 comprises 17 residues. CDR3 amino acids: CASSLVSGLSSHNEQFF. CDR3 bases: TGCGCCAGCAGCTTGGTTTCGGGGTTAAGCTCCCACAATGAGCAGTTCTTC.

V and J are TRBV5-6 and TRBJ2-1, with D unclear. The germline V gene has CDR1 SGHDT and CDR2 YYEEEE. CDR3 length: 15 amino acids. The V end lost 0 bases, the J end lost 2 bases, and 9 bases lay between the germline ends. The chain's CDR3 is CASSLADRPYNEQFF. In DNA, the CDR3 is TGTGCCAGCAGCTTGGCGGACCGCCCCTACAATGAGCAGTTCTTC.

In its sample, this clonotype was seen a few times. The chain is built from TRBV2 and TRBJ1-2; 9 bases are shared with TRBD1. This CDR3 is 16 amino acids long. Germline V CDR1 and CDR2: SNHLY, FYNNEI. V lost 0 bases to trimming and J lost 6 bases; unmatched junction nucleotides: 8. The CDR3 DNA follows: TGTGCCAGCAGTGAAGCGATGGACAGGGGAGGGAATGGCTACACCTTC. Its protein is CASSEAMDRGGNGYTF. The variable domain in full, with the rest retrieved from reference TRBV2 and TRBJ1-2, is EPEVTQTPSHQVTQMGQEVILRCVPISNHLYFYWYRQILGQKVEFLVSFYNNEISEKSEIFDDQFSVERPDGSNFTLKIRSTKLEDSAMYFCASSEAMDRGGNGYTFGSGTRLTVV.

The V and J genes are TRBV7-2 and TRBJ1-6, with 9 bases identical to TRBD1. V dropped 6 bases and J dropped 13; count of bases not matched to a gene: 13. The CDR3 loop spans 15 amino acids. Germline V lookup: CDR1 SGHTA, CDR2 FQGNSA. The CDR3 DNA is TGTGCCAGCAGTGGACAGGGGTCCCCCCAGTCGCCCCTCCACTTT. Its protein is CASSGQGSPQSPLHF.

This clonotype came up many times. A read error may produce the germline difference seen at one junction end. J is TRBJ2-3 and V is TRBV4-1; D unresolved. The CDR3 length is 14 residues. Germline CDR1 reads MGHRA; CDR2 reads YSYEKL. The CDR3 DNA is TGTGCCAGCAGCCAAGTGACTAGCACAGATACGCAGTATTTT. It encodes CASSQVTSTDTQYF.

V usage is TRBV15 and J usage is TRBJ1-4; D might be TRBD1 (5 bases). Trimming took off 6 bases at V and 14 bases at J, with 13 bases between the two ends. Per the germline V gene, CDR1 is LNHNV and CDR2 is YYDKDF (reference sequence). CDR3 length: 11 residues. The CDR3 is CATSTRGGLFF. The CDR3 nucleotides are TGTGCCACCAGTACCCGGGGGGGGCTGTTTTTT.

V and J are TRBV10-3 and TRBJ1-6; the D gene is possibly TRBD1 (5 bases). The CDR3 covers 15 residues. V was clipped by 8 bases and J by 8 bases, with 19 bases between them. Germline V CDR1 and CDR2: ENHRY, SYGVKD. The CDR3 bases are TGTGCCATCGGGAGGCGCGAACAGGCGGATTCACCCCTCCACTTT. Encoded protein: CAIGRREQADSPLHF.

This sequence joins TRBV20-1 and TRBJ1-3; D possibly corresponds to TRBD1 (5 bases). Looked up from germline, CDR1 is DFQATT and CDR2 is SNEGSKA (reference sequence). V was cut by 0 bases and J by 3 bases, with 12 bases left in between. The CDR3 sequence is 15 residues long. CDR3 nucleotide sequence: TGCAGTGCTAGAGATGGGGGGAGAGATGGAAACACCATATATTTT. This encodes CSARDGGRDGNTIYF.

The CDR3, as DNA: TGCGCCAGCAGCCGCAGACTAGCGGGGGCCCACGATGAGCAGTTCTTC. As protein: CASSRRLAGAHDEQFF. The V gene is TRBV10-1, the J gene TRBJ2-1; 12 bases agree with TRBD2. The CDR3 sequence is 16 residues long. Germline CDR1 WNHNN, CDR2 SYGVQD (reference sequence). V dropped 6 bases and J dropped 8; count of bases not matched to a gene: 11.

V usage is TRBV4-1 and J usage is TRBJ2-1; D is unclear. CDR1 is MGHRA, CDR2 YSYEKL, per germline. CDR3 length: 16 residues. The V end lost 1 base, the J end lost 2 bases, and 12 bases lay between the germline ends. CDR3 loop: CASSQAGPEAYNEQFF. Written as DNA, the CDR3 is TGCGCCAGCAGCCAAGCAGGTCCAGAGGCCTACAATGAGCAGTTCTTC.

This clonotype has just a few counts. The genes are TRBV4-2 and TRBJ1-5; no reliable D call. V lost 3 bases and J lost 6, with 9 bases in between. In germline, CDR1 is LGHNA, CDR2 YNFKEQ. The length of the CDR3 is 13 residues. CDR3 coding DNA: TGTGCCAGCAGCCAGGGTTATGGTCAGCCCCAGCATTTT. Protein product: CASSQGYGQPQHF.

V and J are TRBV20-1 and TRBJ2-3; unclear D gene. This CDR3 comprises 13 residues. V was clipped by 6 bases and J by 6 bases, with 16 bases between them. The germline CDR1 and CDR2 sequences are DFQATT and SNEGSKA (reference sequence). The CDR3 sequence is CSAHRAHTDTQYF. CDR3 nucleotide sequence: TGCAGTGCCCACCGGGCCCACACGGATACGCAGTATTTT.

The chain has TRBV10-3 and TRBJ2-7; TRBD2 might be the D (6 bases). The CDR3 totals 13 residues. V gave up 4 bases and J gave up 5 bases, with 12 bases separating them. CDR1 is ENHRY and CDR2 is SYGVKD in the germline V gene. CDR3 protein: CAISAGGGNEQYF. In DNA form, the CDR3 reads TGTGCCATCAGTGCGGGTGGCGGGAACGAGCAGTACTTC.

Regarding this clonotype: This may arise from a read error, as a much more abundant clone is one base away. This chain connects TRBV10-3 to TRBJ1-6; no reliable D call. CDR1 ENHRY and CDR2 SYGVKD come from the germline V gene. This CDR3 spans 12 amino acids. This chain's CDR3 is CAISDGNSPPHF. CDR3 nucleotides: TGTGCCATCAGTGACGGGAATTCACCCCCCCACTTT.

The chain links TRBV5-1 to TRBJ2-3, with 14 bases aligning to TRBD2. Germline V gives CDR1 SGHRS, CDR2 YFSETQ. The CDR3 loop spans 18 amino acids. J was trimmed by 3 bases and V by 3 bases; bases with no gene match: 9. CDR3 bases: TGCGCCAGCAGCTGGGCCGGGACTAGCGGGGGCCAGACAGATACGCAGTATTTT. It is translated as CASSWAGTSGGQTDTQYF.

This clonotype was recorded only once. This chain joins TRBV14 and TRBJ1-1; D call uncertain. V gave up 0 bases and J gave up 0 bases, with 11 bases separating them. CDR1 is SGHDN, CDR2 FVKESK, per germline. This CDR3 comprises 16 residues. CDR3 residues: CASSQDWGQMNTEAFF. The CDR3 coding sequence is TGTGCCAGCAGCCAAGATTGGGGTCAGATGAACACTGAAGCTTTCTTT.

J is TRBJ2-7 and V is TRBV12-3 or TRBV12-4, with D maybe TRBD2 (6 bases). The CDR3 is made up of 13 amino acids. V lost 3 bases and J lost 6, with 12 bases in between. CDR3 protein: CASSFRTIFEQYF. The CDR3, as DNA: TGTGCCAGCAGTTTTCGGACTATTTTCGAGCAGTACTTC.